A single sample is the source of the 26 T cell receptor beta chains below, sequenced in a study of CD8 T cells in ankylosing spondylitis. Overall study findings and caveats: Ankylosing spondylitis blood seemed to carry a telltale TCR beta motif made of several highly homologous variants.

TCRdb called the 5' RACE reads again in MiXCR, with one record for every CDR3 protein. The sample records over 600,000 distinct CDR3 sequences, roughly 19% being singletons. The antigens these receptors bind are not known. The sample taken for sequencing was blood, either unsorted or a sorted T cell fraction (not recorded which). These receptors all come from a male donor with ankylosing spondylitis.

The CDR3 DNA follows: TGTGCCAGCAGCTTAGGTGTGTTAGCGGGAGGGCCTAGCACAGATACGCAGTATTTT. Translation gives CASSLGVLAGGPSTDTQYF. This chain connects TRBV11-2 to TRBJ2-3; 11 bases align to TRBD2. V lost 1 base and J lost 0; bases outside the gene matches: 9. In germline, CDR1 is SGHAT, CDR2 FQNNGV. The CDR3 sequence is 19 residues long.

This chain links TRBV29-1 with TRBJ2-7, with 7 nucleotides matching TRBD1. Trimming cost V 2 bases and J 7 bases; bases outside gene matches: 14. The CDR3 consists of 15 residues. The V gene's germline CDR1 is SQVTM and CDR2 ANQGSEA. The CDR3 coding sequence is TGCAGCGTTGAACTCACAGGGGTTTCCCCTGGAGAGCAGTACTTC. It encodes CSVELTGVSPGEQYF.

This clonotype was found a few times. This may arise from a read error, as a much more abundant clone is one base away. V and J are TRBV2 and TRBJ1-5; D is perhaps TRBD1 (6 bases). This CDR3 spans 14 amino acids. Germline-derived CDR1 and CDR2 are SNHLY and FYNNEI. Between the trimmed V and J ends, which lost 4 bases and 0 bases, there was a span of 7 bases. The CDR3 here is CASSVDSSNQPQHF. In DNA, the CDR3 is TGTGCCAGCAGTGTGGACAGTAGCAATCAGCCCCAGCATTTT.

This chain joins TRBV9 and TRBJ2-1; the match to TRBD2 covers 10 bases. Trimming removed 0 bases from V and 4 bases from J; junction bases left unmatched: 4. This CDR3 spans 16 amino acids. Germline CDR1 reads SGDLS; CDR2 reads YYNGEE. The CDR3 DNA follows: TGTGCCAGCAGCGTAGGGGAGCGGGGGGGATACAATGAGCAGTTCTTC. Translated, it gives CASSVGERGGYNEQFF.

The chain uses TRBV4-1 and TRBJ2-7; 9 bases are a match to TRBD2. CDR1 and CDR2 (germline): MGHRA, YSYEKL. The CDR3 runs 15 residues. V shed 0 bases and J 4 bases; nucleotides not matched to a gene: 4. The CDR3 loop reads CASSQDRLAGYEQYF. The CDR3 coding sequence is TGCGCCAGCAGCCAAGATAGGCTAGCGGGATACGAGCAGTACTTC.

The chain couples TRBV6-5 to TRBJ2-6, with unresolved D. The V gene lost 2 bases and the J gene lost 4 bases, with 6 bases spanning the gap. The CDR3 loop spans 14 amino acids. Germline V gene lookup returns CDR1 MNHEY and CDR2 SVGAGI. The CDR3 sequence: CASSYGTGANVLTF. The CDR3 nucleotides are TGTGCCAGCAGTTACGGTACAGGGGCCAACGTCCTGACTTTC.

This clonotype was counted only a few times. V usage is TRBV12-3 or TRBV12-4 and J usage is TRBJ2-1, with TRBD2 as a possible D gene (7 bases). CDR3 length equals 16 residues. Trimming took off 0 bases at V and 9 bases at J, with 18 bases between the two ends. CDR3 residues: CASSLATVGQRGEQFF. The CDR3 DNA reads TGTGCCAGCAGTTTAGCGACAGTAGGACAGCGGGGTGAGCAGTTCTTC.

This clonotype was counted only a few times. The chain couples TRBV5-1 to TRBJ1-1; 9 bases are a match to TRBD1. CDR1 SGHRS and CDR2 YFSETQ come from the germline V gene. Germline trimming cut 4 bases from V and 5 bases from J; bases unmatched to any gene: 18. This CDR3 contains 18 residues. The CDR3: CASSRIPLGQGGGTEAFF. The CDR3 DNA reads TGCGCCAGCAGCCGAATTCCATTGGGACAGGGAGGTGGGACTGAAGCTTTCTTT.

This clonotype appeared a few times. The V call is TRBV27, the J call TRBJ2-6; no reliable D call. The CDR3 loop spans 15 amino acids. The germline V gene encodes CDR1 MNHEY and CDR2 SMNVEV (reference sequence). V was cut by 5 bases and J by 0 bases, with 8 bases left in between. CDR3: CASSILGSGANVLTF. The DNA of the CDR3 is TGTGCCAGCAGTATTTTAGGCTCTGGGGCCAACGTCCTGACTTTC.

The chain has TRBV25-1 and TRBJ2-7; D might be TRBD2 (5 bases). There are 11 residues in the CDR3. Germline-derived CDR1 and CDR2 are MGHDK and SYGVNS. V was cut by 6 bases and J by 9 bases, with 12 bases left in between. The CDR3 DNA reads TGTGCCAGCAGGGAGGCGGGCCGGCAGTACTTC. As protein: CASREAGRQYF.

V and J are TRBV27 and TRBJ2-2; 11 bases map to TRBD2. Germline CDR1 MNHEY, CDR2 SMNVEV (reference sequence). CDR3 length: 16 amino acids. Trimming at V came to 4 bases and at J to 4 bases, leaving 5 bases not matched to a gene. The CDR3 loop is CASSSPGLAVTGELFF. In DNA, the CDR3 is TGTGCCAGCAGTTCTCCGGGACTAGCGGTCACCGGGGAGCTGTTTTTT.

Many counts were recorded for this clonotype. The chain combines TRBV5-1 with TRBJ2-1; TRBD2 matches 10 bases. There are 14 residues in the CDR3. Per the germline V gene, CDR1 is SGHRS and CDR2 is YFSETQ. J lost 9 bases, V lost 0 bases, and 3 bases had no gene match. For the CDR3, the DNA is TGCGCCAGCAGCTTGGGGTCTAGCGGGAGTGAGCAGTTCTTC. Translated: CASSLGSSGSEQFF.

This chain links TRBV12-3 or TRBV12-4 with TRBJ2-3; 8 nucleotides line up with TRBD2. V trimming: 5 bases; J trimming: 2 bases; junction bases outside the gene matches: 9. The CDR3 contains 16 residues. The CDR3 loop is CASSPWTSRATDTQYF. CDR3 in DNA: TGTGCCAGCAGTCCCTGGACTAGCCGGGCCACAGATACGCAGTATTTT.

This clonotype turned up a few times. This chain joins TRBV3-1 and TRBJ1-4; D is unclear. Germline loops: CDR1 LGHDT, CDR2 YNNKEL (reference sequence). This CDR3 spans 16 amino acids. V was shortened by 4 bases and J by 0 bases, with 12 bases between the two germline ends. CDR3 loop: CASSPRGRTTNEKLFF. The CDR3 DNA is TGTGCCAGCAGCCCTAGAGGGCGAACAACTAATGAAAAACTGTTTTTT.

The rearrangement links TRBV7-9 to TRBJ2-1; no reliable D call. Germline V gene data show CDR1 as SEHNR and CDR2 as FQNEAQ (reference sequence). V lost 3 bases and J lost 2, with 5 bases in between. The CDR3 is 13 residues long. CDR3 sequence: CASSFTAYNEQFF. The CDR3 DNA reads TGTGCCAGCAGCTTTACCGCCTACAATGAGCAGTTCTTC.

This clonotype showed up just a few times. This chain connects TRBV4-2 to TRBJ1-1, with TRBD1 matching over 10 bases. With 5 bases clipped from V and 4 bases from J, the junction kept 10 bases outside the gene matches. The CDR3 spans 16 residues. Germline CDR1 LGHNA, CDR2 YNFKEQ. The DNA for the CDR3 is TGTGCCAGCAGCTACACCGGGACAGGGGTAGGCACTGAAGCTTTCTTT. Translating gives CASSYTGTGVGTEAFF.

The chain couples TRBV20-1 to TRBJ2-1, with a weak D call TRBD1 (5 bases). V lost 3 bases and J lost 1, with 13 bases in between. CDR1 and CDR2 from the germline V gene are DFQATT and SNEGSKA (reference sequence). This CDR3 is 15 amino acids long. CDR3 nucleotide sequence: TGCAGTGCTAGGAAGGCGGCAGGGTCCTACAATGAGCAGTTCTTC. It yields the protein CSARKAAGSYNEQFF.

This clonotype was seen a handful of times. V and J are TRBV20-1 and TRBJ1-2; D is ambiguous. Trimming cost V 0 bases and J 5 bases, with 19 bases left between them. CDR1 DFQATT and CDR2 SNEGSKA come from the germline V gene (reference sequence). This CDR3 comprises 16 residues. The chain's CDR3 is CSARDDLTDKGYGYTF. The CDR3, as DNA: TGCAGTGCTAGAGATGATCTCACAGACAAAGGGTATGGCTACACCTTC.

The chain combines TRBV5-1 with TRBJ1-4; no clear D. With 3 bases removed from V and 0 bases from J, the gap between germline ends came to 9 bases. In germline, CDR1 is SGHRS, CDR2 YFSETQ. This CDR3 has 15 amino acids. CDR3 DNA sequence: TGCGCCAGCAGCTCAGCTTATGCAACTAATGAAAAACTGTTTTTT. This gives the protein CASSSAYATNEKLFF.

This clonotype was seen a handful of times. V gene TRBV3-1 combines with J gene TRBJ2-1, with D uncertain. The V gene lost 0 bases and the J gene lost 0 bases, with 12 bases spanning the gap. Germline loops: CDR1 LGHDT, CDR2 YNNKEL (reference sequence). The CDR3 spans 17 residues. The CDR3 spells CASSQDTTANSYNEQFF. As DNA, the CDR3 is TGTGCCAGCAGCCAAGACACTACAGCTAACTCCTACAATGAGCAGTTCTTC.

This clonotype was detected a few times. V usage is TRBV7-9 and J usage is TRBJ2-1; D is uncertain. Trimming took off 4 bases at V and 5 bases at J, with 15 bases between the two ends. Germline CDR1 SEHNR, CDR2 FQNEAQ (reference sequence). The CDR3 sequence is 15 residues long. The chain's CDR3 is CASSSRMGSDNEQFF. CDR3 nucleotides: TGTGCCAGCAGCTCTCGCATGGGCTCGGACAATGAGCAGTTCTTC.

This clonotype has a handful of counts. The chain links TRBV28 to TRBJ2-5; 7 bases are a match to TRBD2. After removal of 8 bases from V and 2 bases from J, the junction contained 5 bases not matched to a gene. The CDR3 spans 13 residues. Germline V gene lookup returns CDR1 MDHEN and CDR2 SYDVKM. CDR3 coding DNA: TGTGCCAGCGCGGGACTACCACAAGAGACCCAGTACTTC. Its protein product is CASAGLPQETQYF.

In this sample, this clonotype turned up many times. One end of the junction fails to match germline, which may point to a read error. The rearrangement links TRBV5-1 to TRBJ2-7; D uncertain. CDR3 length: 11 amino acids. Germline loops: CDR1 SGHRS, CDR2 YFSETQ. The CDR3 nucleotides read TGTGCCAGCAGTTCCTCCTACGAGCAGTACTTC. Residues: CASSSSYEQYF. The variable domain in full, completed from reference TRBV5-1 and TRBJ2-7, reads KAGVTQTPRYLIKTRGQQVTLSCSPISGHRSVSWYQQTPGQGLQFLFEYFSETQRNKGNFPGRFSGRQFSNSRSEMNVSTLELGDSALYLCASSSSYEQYFGPGTRLTVT.

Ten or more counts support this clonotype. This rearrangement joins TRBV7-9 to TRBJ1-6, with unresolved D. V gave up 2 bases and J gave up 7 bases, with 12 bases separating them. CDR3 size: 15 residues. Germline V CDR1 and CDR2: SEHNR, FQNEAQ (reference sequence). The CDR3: CASSLSGKGNSPLHF. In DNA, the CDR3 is TGTGCCAGCAGCTTATCCGGGAAGGGCAATTCACCCCTCCACTTT.

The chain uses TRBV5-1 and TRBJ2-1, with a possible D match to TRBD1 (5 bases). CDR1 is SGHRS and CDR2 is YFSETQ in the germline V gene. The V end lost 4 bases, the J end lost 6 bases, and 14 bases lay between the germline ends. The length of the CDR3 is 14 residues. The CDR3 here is CASSPGQLGNEQFF. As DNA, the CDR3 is TGCGCCAGCAGCCCAGGACAATTAGGCAATGAGCAGTTCTTC. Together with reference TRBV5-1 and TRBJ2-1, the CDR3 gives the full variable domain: KAGVTQTPRYLIKTRGQQVTLSCSPISGHRSVSWYQQTPGQGLQFLFEYFSETQRNKGNFPGRFSGRQFSNSRSEMNVSTLELGDSALYLCASSPGQLGNEQFFGPGTRLTVL.

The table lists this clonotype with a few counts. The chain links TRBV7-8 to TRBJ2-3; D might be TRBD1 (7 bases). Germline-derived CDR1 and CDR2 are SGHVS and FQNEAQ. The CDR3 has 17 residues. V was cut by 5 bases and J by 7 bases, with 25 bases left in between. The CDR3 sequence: CASSLTVGRGEQYTQYF. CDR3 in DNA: TGTGCCAGCAGCCTAACCGTCGGCAGGGGGGAGCAGTATACGCAGTATTTT.